This TCR beta chain was identified in a study of T cell responses to AZD1222 COVID-19 vaccine. Overall study: Second-dose timings of about 4 or about 12 weeks were pooled. Notes on the study in general: The study found Spike-specific TCR breadth and depth rose after two AZD1222 doses. Donors were mostly white British, more females; clonal diversity possibly underestimated.

This CDR3 has 14 residues. Germline V gives CDR1 SGHNT, CDR2 YYREEE (reference sequence). The V gene lost 1 base and the J gene lost 3 bases, with 10 bases spanning the gap. On this clone itself: Its specificity is not known.

Sequencing was performed with immunoSEQ multiplex PCR; in TCRdb, only in-frame clones are kept and a portion is missing. The data contain about 140,000 clones, 85% to 90% of them singletons. This receptor was taken from an adult in good health. The sequenced sample was peripheral blood, obtained on day 0 of AZD1222 vaccination. The chain employs TRBV5-4 and TRBJ1-1, with a possible D match to TRBD1 (5 bases). CDR3 protein: CASSLISGYTEAFF. In DNA, the CDR3 is TGTGCCAGCAGCTTGATCTCAGGGTACACTGAAGCTTTCTTT. The whole variable domain, filled in from reference TRBV5-4 and TRBJ1-1, reads ETGVTQSPTHLIKTRGQQVTLRCSSQSGHNTVSWYQQALGQGPQFIFQYYREEENGRGNFPPRFSGLQFPNYSSELNVNALELDDSALYLCASSLISGYTEAFFGQGTRLTVV.